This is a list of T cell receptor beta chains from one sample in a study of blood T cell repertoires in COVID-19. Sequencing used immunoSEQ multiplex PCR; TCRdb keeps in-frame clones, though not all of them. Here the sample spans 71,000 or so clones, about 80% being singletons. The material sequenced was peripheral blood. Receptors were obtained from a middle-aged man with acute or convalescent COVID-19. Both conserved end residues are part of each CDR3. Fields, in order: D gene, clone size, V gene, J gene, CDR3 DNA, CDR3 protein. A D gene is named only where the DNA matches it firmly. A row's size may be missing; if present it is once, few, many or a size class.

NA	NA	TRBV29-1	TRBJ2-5	TGCAGCGTTGAATCCTATCGTCTAGCGAAAGAGACCCAGTACTTC	CSVESYRLAKETQYF
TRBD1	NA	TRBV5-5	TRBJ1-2	TGTGCCAGCAGATTACAGGGGGCGGGTAACTATGGCTACACCTTC	CASRLQGAGNYGYTF
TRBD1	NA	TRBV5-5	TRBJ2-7	TGTGCCAGCAGCCGCAGACAGGGGGCGGCGTCCGAGCAGTACTTC	CASSRRQGAASEQYF
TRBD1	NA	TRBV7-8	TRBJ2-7	TGTGCCAGCAGCTCGGGACAGTTCTCCTACGAGCAGTACTTC	CASSSGQFSYEQYF
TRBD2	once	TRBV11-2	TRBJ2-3	TGTGCCAGCAGCTTTATAGCGGGAGGGGGATCAGATACGCAGTATTTT	CASSFIAGGGSDTQYF
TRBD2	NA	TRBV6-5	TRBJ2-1	TGTGCCACCCGAGCGGGAGCCTCCTACAATGAGCAGTTCTTC	CATRAGASYNEQFF
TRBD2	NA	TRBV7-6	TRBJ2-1	TGTGCCAGCAGCTCAGAGGGCGGGAGGGCTCGGCTTTCCTACAATGAGCAGTTCTTC	CASSSEGGRARLSYNEQFF
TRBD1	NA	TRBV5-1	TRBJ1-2	TGCGCCAGCAACCAGGACAGGGGACATGGCTACACCTTC	CASNQDRGHGYTF
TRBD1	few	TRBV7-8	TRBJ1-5	TGTGCCAGCAGCTTAGGCGTTCAACAGGGGGCTGGTCAGCCCCAGCATTTT	CASSLGVQQGAGQPQHF
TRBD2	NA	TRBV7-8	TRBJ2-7	TGTGCCAGCAGCACTGGGACTAGCGTCAAGCAGTACTTC	CASSTGTSVKQYF